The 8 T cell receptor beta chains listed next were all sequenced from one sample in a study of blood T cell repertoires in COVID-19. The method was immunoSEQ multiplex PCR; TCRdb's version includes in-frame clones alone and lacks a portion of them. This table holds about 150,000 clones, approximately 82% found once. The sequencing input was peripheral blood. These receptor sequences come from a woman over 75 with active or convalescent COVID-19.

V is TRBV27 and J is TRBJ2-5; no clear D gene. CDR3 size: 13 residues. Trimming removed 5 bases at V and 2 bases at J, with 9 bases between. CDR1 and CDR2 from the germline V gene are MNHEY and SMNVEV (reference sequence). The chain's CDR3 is CASSRTPQETQYF. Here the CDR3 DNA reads TGTGCCAGCAGTAGAACTCCACAAGAGACCCAGTACTTC.

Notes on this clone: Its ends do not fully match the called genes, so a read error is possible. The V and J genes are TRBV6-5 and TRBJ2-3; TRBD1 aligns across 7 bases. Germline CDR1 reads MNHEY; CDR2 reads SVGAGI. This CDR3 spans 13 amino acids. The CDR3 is CASSAIGTATQYF. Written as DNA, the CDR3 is TGTGCCAGCAGCGCGATAGGGACAGCTACGCAGTATTTT.

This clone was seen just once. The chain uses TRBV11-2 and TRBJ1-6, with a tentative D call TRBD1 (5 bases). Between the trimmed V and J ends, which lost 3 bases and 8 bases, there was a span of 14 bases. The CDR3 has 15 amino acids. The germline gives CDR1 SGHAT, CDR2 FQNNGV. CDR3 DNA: TGTGCCAGCAGCTTGTCATGGGGGAGGGATTCACCCCTCCACTTT. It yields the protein CASSLSWGRDSPLHF.

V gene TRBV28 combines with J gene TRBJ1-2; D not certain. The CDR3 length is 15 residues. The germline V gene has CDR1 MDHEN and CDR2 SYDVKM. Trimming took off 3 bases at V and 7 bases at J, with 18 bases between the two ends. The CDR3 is CASSFVSSYDSGYTF. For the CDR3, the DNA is TGTGCCAGCAGTTTTGTAAGCTCCTACGATTCTGGCTACACCTTC.

The CDR3 nucleotides are TGTGCCAGCAGTTTCTTGTCAGGGGGCTCCCAAGAGACCCAGTACTTC. Residues: CASSFLSGGSQETQYF. The chain couples TRBV28 to TRBJ2-5; 8 bases are shared with TRBD1. J gave up 1 base and V 3 bases, and 7 bases lay outside the gene matches. This CDR3 comprises 16 residues. Germline V gene data show CDR1 as MDHEN and CDR2 as SYDVKM.

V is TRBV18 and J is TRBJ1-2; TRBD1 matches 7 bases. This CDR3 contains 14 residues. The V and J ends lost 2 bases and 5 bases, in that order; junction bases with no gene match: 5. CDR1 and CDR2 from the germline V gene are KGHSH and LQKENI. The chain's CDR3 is CASSPTGDGYGYTF. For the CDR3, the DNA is TGTGCCAGCTCACCAACAGGGGATGGGTATGGCTACACCTTC.

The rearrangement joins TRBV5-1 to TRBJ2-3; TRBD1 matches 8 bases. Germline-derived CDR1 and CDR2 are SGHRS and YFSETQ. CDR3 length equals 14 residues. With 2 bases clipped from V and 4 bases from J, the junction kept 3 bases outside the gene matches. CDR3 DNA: TGCGCCAGCAGCTTACAGGGGGACTCAGATACGCAGTATTTT. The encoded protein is CASSLQGDSDTQYF.

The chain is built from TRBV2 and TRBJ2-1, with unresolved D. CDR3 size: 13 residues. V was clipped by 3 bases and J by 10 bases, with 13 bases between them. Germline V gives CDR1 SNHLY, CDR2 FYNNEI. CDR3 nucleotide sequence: TGTGCCAGCAGTGATGGGCCATTTATAGAGCAGTTCTTC. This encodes CASSDGPFIEQFF.